This T cell receptor (beta chain) was retrieved from a study of response to subunit inactivated influenza vaccine. Study-wide points: Authors suggested each seasonal influenza vaccination recruits few new T cells.

Of note for this clonotype: The antigen remains unidentified.

V dropped 7 bases and J dropped 5 bases, with 17 bases sitting between them. The CDR3 covers 14 residues. Germline CDR1 MNHEY, CDR2 SMNVEV (reference sequence). TCRdb reprocessed the RT-PCR reads with MiXCR, giving one entry per CDR3 protein. The sample yields 200,000 to 300,000 distinct CDR3 sequences, 9.5% to 15% seen once. The sequencing here drew on non-naive T cells sorted from PBMCs, taken 14 to 15 days before vaccination. The TCR was taken from a man between 50 and 59 years old who received an inactivated influenza vaccine. V gene TRBV27 combines with J gene TRBJ2-5, with a weak D call TRBD1 (5 bases). The chain's CDR3 is CASKDNKGGETQYF. The CDR3 DNA sequence: TGTGCCAGCAAGGACAACAAAGGTGGGGAGACCCAGTACTTC.